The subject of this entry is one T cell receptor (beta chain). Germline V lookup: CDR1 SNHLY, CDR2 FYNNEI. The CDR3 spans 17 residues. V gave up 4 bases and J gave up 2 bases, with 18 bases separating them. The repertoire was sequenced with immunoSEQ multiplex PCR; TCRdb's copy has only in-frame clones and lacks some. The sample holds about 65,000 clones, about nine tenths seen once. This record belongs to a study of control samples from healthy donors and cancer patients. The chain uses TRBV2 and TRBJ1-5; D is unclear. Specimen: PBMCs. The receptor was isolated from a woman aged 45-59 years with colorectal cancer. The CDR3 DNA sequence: TGTGCCAGCAGTGCGGGGAACGCCGGGTTGCGCAATCAGCCCCAGCATTTT. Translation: CASSAGNAGLRNQPQHF.